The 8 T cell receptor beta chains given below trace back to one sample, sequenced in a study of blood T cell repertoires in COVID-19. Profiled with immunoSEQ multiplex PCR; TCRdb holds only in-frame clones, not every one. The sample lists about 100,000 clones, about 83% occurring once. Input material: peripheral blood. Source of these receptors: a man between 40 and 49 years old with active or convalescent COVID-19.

The CDR3 DNA reads TGCGCCAGCAGCTTGGGACAGGGCTATCGGGAGACCCAGTACTTC. It translates to CASSLGQGYRETQYF. The rearrangement links TRBV5-1 to TRBJ2-5, with 7 positions matching TRBD1. The CDR3 has 15 residues. Per the germline V gene, CDR1 is SGHRS and CDR2 is YFSETQ. The V gene end was trimmed by 0 bases and the J gene end by 5 bases; junction bases not matched to a gene: 7.

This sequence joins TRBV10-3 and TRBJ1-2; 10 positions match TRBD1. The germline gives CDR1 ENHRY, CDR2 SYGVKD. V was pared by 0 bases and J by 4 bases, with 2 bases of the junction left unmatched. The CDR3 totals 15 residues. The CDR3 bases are TGTGCCATCAGTGAGTCGGGGACAGGGGTCTATGGCTACACCTTC. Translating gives CAISESGTGVYGYTF.

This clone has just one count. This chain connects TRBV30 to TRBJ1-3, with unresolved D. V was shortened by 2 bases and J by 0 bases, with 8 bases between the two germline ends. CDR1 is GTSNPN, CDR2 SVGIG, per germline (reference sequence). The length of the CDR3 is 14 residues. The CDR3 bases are TGTGCCTGGAGTATACAGAGCTCTGGAAACACCATATATTTT. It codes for CAWSIQSSGNTIYF.

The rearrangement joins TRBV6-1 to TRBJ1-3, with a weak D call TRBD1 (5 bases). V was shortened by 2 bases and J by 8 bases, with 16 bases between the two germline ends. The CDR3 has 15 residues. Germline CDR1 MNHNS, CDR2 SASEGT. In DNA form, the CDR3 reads TGTGCCAGCAGTGAACAGGGTTTTGGTGGGTACACCATATATTTT. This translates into CASSEQGFGGYTIYF.

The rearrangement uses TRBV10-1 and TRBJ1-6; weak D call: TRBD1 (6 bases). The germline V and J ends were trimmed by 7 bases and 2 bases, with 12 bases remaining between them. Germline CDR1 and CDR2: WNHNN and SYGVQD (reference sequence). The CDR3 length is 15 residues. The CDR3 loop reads CASNGQHPYNSPLHF. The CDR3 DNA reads TGCGCCAGCAATGGACAGCATCCCTATAATTCACCCCTCCACTTT.

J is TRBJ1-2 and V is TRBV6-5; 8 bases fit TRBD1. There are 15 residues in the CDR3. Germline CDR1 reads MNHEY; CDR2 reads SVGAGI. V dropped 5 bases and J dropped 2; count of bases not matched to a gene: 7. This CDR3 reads CASSTGQGTNYGYTF. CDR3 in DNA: TGTGCCAGCAGTACCGGACAGGGAACAAACTATGGCTACACCTTC.

The CDR3 loop reads CASASLRGDTGELFF. CDR3 in DNA: TGTGCTAGCGCCTCTCTCAGGGGGGACACCGGGGAGCTGTTTTTT. The chain employs TRBV12-5 and TRBJ2-2, with D possibly TRBD1 on 7 matching bases. The CDR3 contains 15 residues. The V end was cut by 9 bases, the J end by 3 bases, with 17 bases between. Germline assignment: CDR1 LGHNT and CDR2 FRNRAP. The entire variable domain, with the rest obtained from reference TRBV12-5 and TRBJ2-2, is as follows: DARVTQTPRHKVTEMGQEVTMRCQPILGHNTVFWYRQTMMQGLELLAYFRNRAPLDDSGMPKDRFSAEMPDATLATLKIQPSEPRDSAVYFCASASLRGDTGELFFGEGSRLTVL.

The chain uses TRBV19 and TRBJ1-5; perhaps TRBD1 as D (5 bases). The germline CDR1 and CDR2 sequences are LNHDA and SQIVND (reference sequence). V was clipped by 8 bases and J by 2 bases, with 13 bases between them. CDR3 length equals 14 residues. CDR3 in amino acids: CASGGGAGNQPQHF. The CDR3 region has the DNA TGTGCCAGTGGGGGAGGCGCGGGCAATCAGCCCCAGCATTTT.